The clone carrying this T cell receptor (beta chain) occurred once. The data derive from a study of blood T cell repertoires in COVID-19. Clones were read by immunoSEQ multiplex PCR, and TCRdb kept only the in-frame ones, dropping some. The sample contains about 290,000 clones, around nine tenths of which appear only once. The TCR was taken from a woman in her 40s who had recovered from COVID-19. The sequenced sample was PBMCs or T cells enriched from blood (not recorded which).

As DNA, the CDR3 is TGTGCCAGCAGCGCCGAACCCGGACTAGCAAGAACCAATGAGCAGTTCTTC. Translated: CASSAEPGLARTNEQFF. V is TRBV6-2 or TRBV6-3 and J is TRBJ2-1, with 8 bases fitting TRBD2. The CDR3 is made up of 17 amino acids. The germline V gene encodes CDR1 MNHEY and CDR2 SVGEGT. V dropped 6 bases and J dropped 6; count of bases not matched to a gene: 16.